One sample yielded the 14 T cell receptor beta chains listed below, sequenced in a study of identical twins. TCRdb re-analysed the 5' RACE reads in MiXCR, keeping a single row per CDR3 protein. The sample shows around 490,000 distinct CDR3 sequences, 20% to 25% of them seen only once. This sample was also put to use in a study of yellow fever vaccine responses in identical twins.

Specimen: CD4+ T cells sorted from blood. The source of these receptors is a woman aged 18-29 years in good health.

The V gene is TRBV6-1, the J gene TRBJ1-5; possibly TRBD1 for D (5 bases). Looked up from germline, CDR1 is MNHNS and CDR2 is SASEGT. The CDR3 spans 14 residues. Trimming took off 3 bases at V and 9 bases at J, with 15 bases between the two ends. The CDR3 is CASSDWESRGPQHF. DNA of the CDR3: TGTGCCAGCAGTGATTGGGAATCAAGGGGGCCCCAGCATTTT.

This clonotype was detected only a few times. V gene TRBV3-1 combines with J gene TRBJ2-7; D possibly corresponds to TRBD1 (6 bases). This CDR3 is built from 12 residues. Trimming stripped 6 bases from V and 2 bases from J, with 8 bases between. Germline V CDR1 and CDR2: LGHDT, YNNKEL (reference sequence). DNA for the CDR3: TGTGCCAGCAGTCACAGGGCCTACGAGCAGTACTTC. This codes for CASSHRAYEQYF.

This clonotype was seen more than once but under ten times. Here the CDR3 reads CAISPTGGYEQYV. The DNA for the CDR3 is TGTGCCATCAGCCCAACAGGTGGCTACGAGCAGTACGTC. This chain joins TRBV10-3 and TRBJ2-7; possible D gene TRBD1, 5 bases. Germline CDR1 reads ENHRY; CDR2 reads SYGVKD. V lost 6 bases, J lost 3 bases, and 12 bases lay in between. The CDR3 totals 13 residues.

The chain couples TRBV6-1 to TRBJ1-4; possibly TRBD1 for D (5 bases). The CDR3 spans 18 residues. V lost 2 bases and J 2 bases, leaving 18 bases between the germline ends. Per the germline V gene, CDR1 is MNHNS and CDR2 is SASEGT. The CDR3 is CASSESAGRLLTNEKLFF. CDR3 DNA: TGTGCCAGCAGTGAATCGGCAGGGAGGTTATTGACTAATGAAAAACTGTTTTTT.

This clonotype was seen a handful of times. The chain combines TRBV12-3 or TRBV12-4 with TRBJ1-5; D is unresolved. Trimming took 5 bases from V and 6 from J, leaving 8 bases between them. The CDR3 sequence is 12 residues long. CDR3 residues: CASSTPRQPQHF. DNA of the CDR3: TGTGCCAGCAGTACACCCCGTCAGCCCCAGCATTTT.

This clonotype was counted only a few times. This chain uses TRBV5-6 with TRBJ2-1; tentative D call: TRBD1 (6 bases). V was shortened by 3 bases and J by 9 bases, with 16 bases between the two germline ends. CDR1 is SGHDT, CDR2 YYEEEE, per germline. The length of the CDR3 is 14 residues. The CDR3 loop is CASSYDNLGGEQFF. CDR3 in DNA: TGTGCCAGCAGCTACGATAACCTAGGGGGTGAGCAGTTCTTC.

The V and J genes are TRBV18 and TRBJ2-1; 14 positions match TRBD2. Germline-derived CDR1 and CDR2 are KGHSH and LQKENI. This CDR3 region has 17 residues. V was clipped by 2 bases and J by 5 bases; unmatched bases: 5. The CDR3 bases are TGTGCCAGCTCACCATTTCCGACTAGCGGGGGGGACAATGAGCAGTTCTTC. Translated, it gives CASSPFPTSGGDNEQFF.

The rearrangement uses TRBV7-9 and TRBJ2-3; D is unresolved. Looked up from germline, CDR1 is SEHNR and CDR2 is FQNEAQ (reference sequence). Trimming stripped 2 bases from V and 3 bases from J, with 15 bases between. CDR3 length: 16 residues. For the CDR3, the DNA is TGTGCCAGCAGCTTAATCTGGGTTGGCGGAACAGATACGCAGTATTTT. This sequence encodes CASSLIWVGGTDTQYF.

The chain is built from TRBV10-3 and TRBJ2-1, with TRBD2 identical over 10 bases. The CDR3 runs 14 residues. Germline V gene sequence: CDR1 ENHRY, CDR2 SYGVKD. V shed 3 bases, J shed 4 bases, and the junction held 0 bases outside the gene matches. This CDR3 reads CAISELAGYNEQFF. The CDR3 nucleotides are TGTGCCATCAGTGAACTAGCGGGATACAATGAGCAGTTCTTC.

This clonotype was seen a few times. V and J are TRBV5-1 and TRBJ1-1; D is uncertain. Germline V gives CDR1 SGHRS, CDR2 YFSETQ. V dropped 0 bases and J dropped 7 bases, with 16 bases sitting between them. This CDR3 has 15 residues. The CDR3, as DNA: TGCGCCAGCAGCTTGGAAGGCTTTGTATCCGGTGAAGCTTTCTTT. It codes for CASSLEGFVSGEAFF.

The J gene is TRBJ2-4, the V gene TRBV5-1; D is perhaps TRBD1 (6 bases). CDR3 length: 14 residues. The germline CDR1 and CDR2 sequences are SGHRS and YFSETQ. V lost 2 bases and J lost 7, with 13 bases in between. CDR3 nucleotides: TGCGCCAGCAGCTTAGCGAACAGGGATAACATTCAGTACTTC. Translated: CASSLANRDNIQYF. Supplemented by reference TRBV5-1 and TRBJ2-4, the full variable domain reads KAGVTQTPRYLIKTRGQQVTLSCSPISGHRSVSWYQQTPGQGLQFLFEYFSETQRNKGNFPGRFSGRQFSNSRSEMNVSTLELGDSALYLCASSLANRDNIQYFGAGTRLSVL.

The V and J genes are TRBV15 and TRBJ2-3, with no clear D. Germline lookup yields CDR1 LNHNV and CDR2 YYDKDF (reference sequence). This CDR3 is 13 amino acids long. V lost 3 bases to trimming and J lost 3 bases, with 7 bases between them. Written as DNA, the CDR3 is TGTGCCACCAGCAGGGGTAGAACAGATACGCAGTATTTT. This gives the protein CATSRGRTDTQYF. The full variable domain, with the rest looked up from reference TRBV15 and TRBJ2-3, is DAMVIQNPRYQVTQFGKPVTLSCSQTLNHNVMYWYQQKSSQAPKLLFHYYDKDFNNEADTPDNFQSRRPNTSFCFLDIRSPGLGDTAMYLCATSRGRTDTQYFGPGTRLTVL.

This clonotype was found a few times. The V call is TRBV7-9, the J call TRBJ2-1, with D uncertain. V lost 1 base and J 14 bases, leaving 6 bases between the germline ends. Germline V gives CDR1 SEHNR, CDR2 FQNEAQ (reference sequence). This CDR3 spans 10 amino acids. CDR3 loop: CASSLGREFF. The DNA for the CDR3 is TGTGCCAGCAGCTTAGGTCGGGAGTTCTTC.

This clonotype was counted a few times. The rearrangement joins TRBV12-3 or TRBV12-4 to TRBJ1-4, with 8 nucleotides matching TRBD1. This CDR3 has 15 residues. The V gene end was trimmed by 5 bases and the J gene end by 7 bases; junction bases not matched to a gene: 9. For the CDR3, the DNA is TGTGCCAGCAGTCCCGGGACAGGAGGTGGTGAAAAACTGTTTTTT. This codes for CASSPGTGGGEKLFF.